The T cell receptor (beta chain) described here comes from a study of early T cells in non-severe SARS-CoV-2 infection. Study-wide context: The authors sequenced bulk RNA from unsorted whole blood, leaving chains unpaired.

With 5 bases removed from V and 5 bases from J, the gap between germline ends came to 13 bases. Germline assignment: CDR1 SGHAT and CDR2 FQNNGV. The CDR3 has 14 residues. TCRdb re-derived calls from the 5' RACE reads in MiXCR, one entry per CDR3 protein. The sample holds just over 25,000 distinct CDR3 sequences; about 4% are singletons and the top ten take 10%. This clonotype was detected ten times or more. V usage is TRBV11-2 and J usage is TRBJ2-1; D is uncertain. The sequenced sample was whole blood. This TCR was recovered from an adult who was a healthcare worker with PCR-confirmed SARS-CoV-2 infection or an uninfected control (not recorded which). CDR3 DNA: TGTGCCAGCAGCCCTCCGAGTTGGGACAATGAGCAGTTCTTC. The encoded protein is CASSPPSWDNEQFF.